One sample yielded the 22 T cell receptor beta chains listed below, sequenced in a study of cytomegalovirus exposure and HLA in healthy donors. PCR primers comprised 60 Vbeta and 13 Jbeta primers. Sequencing was performed with immunoSEQ multiplex PCR; in TCRdb, only in-frame clones are kept and a portion is missing. The sample lists 170,000 or so clones, roughly 78% seen once, with 1% in the top ten. Sequencing was carried out using PBMCs. Receptors were obtained from a woman aged 45-65 years in good health and CMV-seropositive.

The V and J genes are TRBV18 and TRBJ2-7, with D possibly being TRBD1 (5 bases). Trimming pared 5 bases from V and 3 bases from J, leaving 14 bases between. There are 14 residues in the CDR3. Looked up from germline, CDR1 is KGHSH and CDR2 is LQKENI. The CDR3 DNA reads as TGTGCCAGCTCATCTGACAGTCGAGACTACGAGCAGTACTTC. Translated, it gives CASSSDSRDYEQYF.

In its sample, this clone was seen a few times. The CDR3 protein is CASSYGGDTEAFF. The CDR3, as DNA: TGTGCCAGCAGTTACGGGGGGGACACTGAAGCTTTCTTT. The chain recombines TRBV6-5 with TRBJ1-1; tentative D call: TRBD1 (5 bases). The CDR3 spans 13 residues. Germline assignment: CDR1 MNHEY and CDR2 SVGAGI. Trimming pared 2 bases from V and 3 bases from J, leaving 7 bases between.

Concerning this clone itself: One end of the junction is discordant with germline, which a read error may explain. This chain's CDR3 is CSSSLSGDEAFF. CDR3 DNA sequence: TGTTCCAGCAGCTTATCCGGGGATGAAGCTTTCTTT. The V and J genes are TRBV7-9 and TRBJ1-1; D remains unclear. CDR1 and CDR2 (germline): SEHNR, FQNEAQ (reference sequence). This CDR3 is built from 12 residues.

J is TRBJ2-5 and V is TRBV28; 11 bases are shared with TRBD1. The length of the CDR3 is 16 residues. Unmatched junction bases numbered 6, after V lost 5 bases and J lost 1 base. CDR1 and CDR2 (germline): MDHEN, SYDVKM. The DNA for the CDR3 is TGTGCCAGCAGTATTAGCGGGACAGGGGGCCAAGAGACCCAGTACTTC. This encodes CASSISGTGGQETQYF.

The chain employs TRBV15 and TRBJ1-2; tentative D call: TRBD1 (5 bases). This CDR3 has 15 residues. V was clipped by 4 bases and J by 4 bases, with 16 bases between them. Germline lookup yields CDR1 LNHNV and CDR2 YYDKDF (reference sequence). Here the CDR3 reads CATSMGGLGGYGYTF. CDR3 nucleotides: TGTGCCACCAGCATGGGAGGGCTCGGGGGCTATGGCTACACCTTC.

The chain links TRBV19 to TRBJ1-3, with 7 positions matching TRBD1. J gave up 4 bases and V 6 bases, and 6 bases lay outside the gene matches. This CDR3 contains 14 residues. In germline, CDR1 is LNHDA, CDR2 SQIVND (reference sequence). As DNA, the CDR3 is TGTGCCAGTAGGTCGACAGGGCCAGGAAACACCATATATTTT. The encoded protein is CASRSTGPGNTIYF. The full variable domain, rest sourced from reference TRBV19 and TRBJ1-3, is DGGITQSPKYLFRKEGQNVTLSCEQNLNHDAMYWYRQDPGQGLRLIYYSQIVNDFQKGDIAEGYSVSREKKESFPLTVTSAQKNPTAFYLCASRSTGPGNTIYFGEGSWLTVV.

The chain is built from TRBV5-1 and TRBJ1-1, with D possibly TRBD1 on 6 matching bases. The germline gives CDR1 SGHRS, CDR2 YFSETQ. V was shortened by 4 bases and J by 2 bases, with 18 bases between the two germline ends. This CDR3 region has 16 residues. This CDR3 is CASSPIVGQSNTEAFF. The DNA for the CDR3 is TGCGCCAGCAGCCCGATTGTTGGACAGAGCAACACTGAAGCTTTCTTT.

There are a few counts of this clone. The chain combines TRBV4-2 with TRBJ2-2, with D possibly TRBD2 on 7 matching bases. This CDR3 is built from 14 residues. Trimming left V 7 bases short and J 7 bases short, with 16 bases between. The V gene's germline CDR1 is LGHNA and CDR2 YNFKEQ. CDR3 nucleotides: TGTGCCAGCATGGGGGGGGGCCTTGTCGGGGAGCTGTTTTTT. Translation gives CASMGGGLVGELFF.

This clone has only one observation. V and J are TRBV9 and TRBJ2-1; D is possibly TRBD1 (5 bases). V was shortened by 8 bases and J by 5 bases, with 17 bases between the two germline ends. CDR1 and CDR2 (germline): SGDLS, YYNGEE. The CDR3 runs 14 residues. The CDR3 nucleotides read TGTGCCAGACTGACCCCGGACAAGCACAATGAGCAGTTCTTC. Translation: CARLTPDKHNEQFF.

This clone appeared once. The chain has TRBV28 and TRBJ2-7; 9 nucleotides align to TRBD1. The V segment lost 3 bases and the J segment 2 bases; nucleotides outside the gene matches: 5. This CDR3 contains 15 residues. Germline V CDR1 and CDR2: MDHEN, SYDVKM. The CDR3 here is CASSFRDRVTYEQYF. The DNA for the CDR3 is TGTGCCAGCAGTTTCAGGGACAGGGTCACCTACGAGCAGTACTTC.

This clone was observed once. CDR3 loop: CASRRERNTEAFF. The CDR3 region has the DNA TGTGCCAGCCGGAGGGAGCGCAACACTGAAGCTTTCTTT. The gene calls are TRBV25-1 and TRBJ1-1, with D uncertain. The CDR3 loop spans 13 amino acids. With 8 bases removed from V and 2 bases from J, the gap between germline ends came to 12 bases. Germline CDR1 reads MGHDK; CDR2 reads SYGVNS. The entire variable domain, with the rest obtained from reference TRBV25-1 and TRBJ1-1, is as follows: EADIYQTPRYLVIGTGKKITLECSQTMGHDKMYWYQQDPGMELHLIHYSYGVNSTEKGDLSSESTVSRIRTEHFPLTLESARPSHTSQYLCASRRERNTEAFFGQGTRLTVV.

The chain carries TRBV7-9 and TRBJ1-5; D is possibly TRBD1 (5 bases). V gave up 4 bases and J gave up 5 bases, with 12 bases separating them. This CDR3 spans 14 amino acids. In germline, CDR1 is SEHNR, CDR2 FQNEAQ (reference sequence). For the CDR3, the DNA is TGTGCCAGCAGCTACCTCGGGGGGGATCAGCCCCAGCATTTT. Protein sequence: CASSYLGGDQPQHF.

The rearrangement joins TRBV9 to TRBJ2-5, with 8 positions matching TRBD1. CDR1 and CDR2 from the germline V gene are SGDLS and YYNGEE. The CDR3 spans 15 residues. J was trimmed by 5 bases and V by 6 bases; bases with no gene match: 12. CDR3 amino acids: CASTYGQGAFETQYF. For the CDR3, the DNA is TGTGCCAGCACGTACGGGCAGGGGGCTTTTGAGACCCAGTACTTC.

The rearrangement uses TRBV9 and TRBJ1-1; TRBD1 matches at 8 bases. This CDR3 has 15 amino acids. The V gene end was trimmed by 1 base and the J gene end by 2 bases; junction bases not matched to a gene: 4. Germline loops: CDR1 SGDLS, CDR2 YYNGEE. CDR3 coding DNA: TGTGCCAGCAGCGTATTCGGACAGGGAAACACTGAAGCTTTCTTT. Residues: CASSVFGQGNTEAFF.

The chain links TRBV6-5 to TRBJ2-3; 11 positions agree with TRBD2. The CDR3 is 15 residues long. V gave up 6 bases and J gave up 4 bases; unmatched junction bases: 6. The germline V gene has CDR1 MNHEY and CDR2 SVGAGI. The CDR3 coding sequence is TGTGCCAGCAGAACCCTAGCGGGGGGTTCAGATACGCAGTATTTT. Protein product: CASRTLAGGSDTQYF.

This clone was found once. The CDR3 sequence is CASSDQEVSYEQYF. The DNA for the CDR3 is TGTGCCAGCAGTGACCAAGAGGTTTCCTACGAGCAGTACTTC. The chain uses TRBV6-1 and TRBJ2-7; D not resolved. The length of the CDR3 is 14 residues. Germline CDR1 reads MNHNS; CDR2 reads SASEGT. V lost 3 bases and J lost 1, with 10 bases in between.

This chain uses TRBV27 with TRBJ2-2; 10 bases are a match to TRBD1. CDR3 length: 16 amino acids. Germline V gives CDR1 MNHEY, CDR2 SMNVEV (reference sequence). V lost 5 bases, J lost 4 bases, and 7 bases stayed unmatched. CDR3 bases: TGTGCCAGCAGTATGACAGGGGGCGCAATCACCGGGGAGCTGTTTTTT. This gives the protein CASSMTGGAITGELFF.

CDR3 loop: CASSFSIKNQETQYF. CDR3 sequence (DNA): TGTGCCAGCAGCTTTTCTATCAAGAACCAAGAGACCCAGTACTTC. This chain uses TRBV5-6 with TRBJ2-5; no clear D. The CDR3 has 15 residues. Germline V gene data show CDR1 as SGHDT and CDR2 as YYEEEE. Trimming cost V 2 bases and J 0 bases, with 11 bases left between them.

This sequence joins TRBV5-1 and TRBJ2-5; 9 bases align to TRBD1. V was pared by 0 bases and J by 0 bases, with 3 bases of the junction left unmatched. The CDR3 sequence is 16 residues long. CDR1 is SGHRS and CDR2 is YFSETQ in the germline V gene. The CDR3: CASSLGGQGNQETQYF. The CDR3 DNA is TGCGCCAGCAGCTTGGGGGGACAGGGAAACCAAGAGACCCAGTACTTC.

The rearrangement joins TRBV5-4 to TRBJ2-7; perhaps TRBD1 as D (5 bases). Deletions cut 1 base from V and 6 bases from J, with 11 bases between. The CDR3 is made up of 13 amino acids. The germline CDR1 and CDR2 sequences are SGHNT and YYREEE (reference sequence). CDR3 sequence reads: CASSLQTVSEQYF. The CDR3 bases are TGTGCCAGCAGCTTGCAGACAGTATCCGAGCAGTACTTC.

The chain has TRBV5-6 and TRBJ2-1, with TRBD1 as a possible D gene (5 bases). Germline loops: CDR1 SGHDT, CDR2 YYEEEE. V was cut by 3 bases and J by 0 bases, with 13 bases left in between. CDR3 size: 16 residues. The CDR3 protein is CASSSLGHSSYNEQFF. In nucleotides, the CDR3 is TGTGCCAGCAGCTCACTCGGACACAGCTCCTACAATGAGCAGTTCTTC.

The V call is TRBV11-3, the J call TRBJ2-3; TRBD2 matches at 15 bases. The length of the CDR3 is 16 residues. The V gene's germline CDR1 is SGHNT and CDR2 YENEEA. The V segment lost 4 bases and the J segment 5 bases; nucleotides outside the gene matches: 4. The CDR3 loop is CASSSGLAGGIDTQYF. CDR3 nucleotides: TGTGCCAGCAGCTCCGGACTAGCGGGAGGGATAGATACGCAGTATTTT.